This T cell receptor (beta chain) stems from a study of identical twins. TCRdb re-derived calls from the 5' RACE reads in MiXCR, one entry per CDR3 protein. Found here are about 550,000 distinct CDR3 sequences, about 20% of them singletons; the top ten hold approximately 0.48%. The sample holds a few counts of this clonotype. Its antigen is unidentified. Findings and limits, study-wide: The same donors were not followed; conclusions instead depended on cross-sectional statistical analysis.

This CDR3 has 16 amino acids. The germline V gene has CDR1 DFQATT and CDR2 SNEGSKA (reference sequence). V lost 6 bases and J lost 4, with 23 bases in between. The sample was also reused in another study, on yellow fever vaccine responses in identical twins.

Sequencing was performed on CD4+ T cells sorted from blood. The chain has TRBV20-1 and TRBJ2-3, with a weak D call TRBD2 (6 bases). The clonotype was recovered from a young woman in good health. The CDR3 nucleotides read TGCAGTGCGGGCGTGTTTGGCCTAGCGATCGCAGATACGCAGTATTTT. As protein: CSAGVFGLAIADTQYF.